Listed here are 30 T cell receptor beta chains from one sample, sequenced in a study of T cells in Graves' hyperthyroidism and ophthalmopathy. RNA transcripts provided the source from which TCR beta CDR3 regions were amplified. HTBI primers drove first-round RT-PCR of the TCR CDR3. TCRdb recomputed calls from the multiplex PCR reads with MiXCR, one row per CDR3 protein. The sample has under 350,000 distinct CDR3 sequences, under 25% seen once. Source material: blood. Every receptor here comes from a woman aged 45 to 65 with Graves' hyperthyroidism.

Many counts were recorded for this clonotype. The gene calls are TRBV5-1 and TRBJ1-1; D may be TRBD1 (5 bases). Deletions cut 0 bases from V and 5 bases from J, with 11 bases between. The germline V gene has CDR1 SGHRS and CDR2 YFSETQ. The CDR3 covers 14 residues. In DNA form, the CDR3 reads TGCGCCAGCAGCTTGGATCTAGGGGTAACTGAAGCTTTCTTT. This encodes CASSLDLGVTEAFF.

Turning to this clonotype: The junction does not match germline at one end; this may be a read error. V usage is TRBV6-2 or TRBV6-3 and J usage is TRBJ2-4; the D is unclear. This CDR3 is 15 amino acids long. Germline V lookup: CDR1 MNHEY, CDR2 SVGEGT. The CDR3 loop reads CASSYRPGPNNIQYF. The CDR3 DNA follows: TGTGCCAGCAGTTACCGGCCAGGACCCAATAACATTCAGTACTTC.

This clonotype was recorded a few times. V is TRBV11-2 and J is TRBJ2-3; a possible D gene is TRBD2 (6 bases). Between the trimmed V and J ends, which lost 2 bases and 6 bases, there was a span of 36 bases. Germline assignment: CDR1 SGHAT and CDR2 FQNNGV. This CDR3 has 22 residues. DNA of the CDR3: TGTGCCAGCAGCTTATTCATAATTTGGGGATCACCGGGTCGGGACTCAATGGATACGCAGTATTTT. This encodes CASSLFIIWGSPGRDSMDTQYF.

This clonotype was recorded at least ten times. CDR3 DNA sequence: TGTGCCAGCAGTTTCGCGCCCGACACAGATACGCAGTATTTT. Protein product: CASSFAPDTDTQYF. The genes are TRBV27 and TRBJ2-3; D ambiguous. There are 14 residues in the CDR3. Germline assignment: CDR1 MNHEY and CDR2 SMNVEV (reference sequence). V lost 3 bases and J 2 bases, leaving 9 bases between the germline ends.

The chain carries TRBV25-1 and TRBJ1-2; weak D call: TRBD1 (6 bases). Trimming cost V 1 base and J 4 bases, with 13 bases left between them. This CDR3 is 15 amino acids long. The germline V gene encodes CDR1 MGHDK and CDR2 SYGVNS. CDR3 in DNA: TGTGCCAGCAGTGAATCCCTGGACAGCCTCTATGGCTACACCTTC. Translation gives CASSESLDSLYGYTF.

The sample holds many counts of this clonotype. The J gene is TRBJ1-2, the V gene TRBV3-1, with D uncertain. Deletions cut 2 bases from V and 8 bases from J, with 12 bases between. The germline V gene encodes CDR1 LGHDT and CDR2 YNNKEL (reference sequence). The CDR3 is made up of 13 amino acids. The CDR3 protein is CASSQNGKGGYTF. In nucleotides, the CDR3 is TGTGCCAGCAGCCAAAATGGAAAAGGCGGCTACACCTTC.

In its sample, this clonotype was seen once. The chain carries TRBV28 and TRBJ2-7; 10 bases are a match to TRBD1. The CDR3 runs 16 residues. Germline CDR1 is MDHEN and CDR2 is SYDVKM. With 5 bases clipped from V and 3 bases from J, the junction kept 10 bases outside the gene matches. CDR3 amino acids: CASSPIGQGGNYEQYF. CDR3 coding DNA: TGTGCCAGCAGTCCAATAGGACAGGGGGGTAACTACGAGCAGTACTTC.

This clonotype was recorded at least ten times. The rearrangement joins TRBV3-1 to TRBJ2-7; TRBD2 matches 10 bases. Germline V lookup: CDR1 LGHDT, CDR2 YNNKEL (reference sequence). V lost 0 bases and J lost 6; bases outside the gene matches: 8. CDR3 length: 16 residues. The CDR3 reads CASSQETSGVVLEQYF. The DNA for the CDR3 is TGTGCCAGCAGCCAAGAAACTAGCGGGGTGGTACTCGAGCAGTACTTC.

The chain carries TRBV12-3 or TRBV12-4 and TRBJ2-7; D call uncertain. CDR3 length equals 14 residues. Trimming pared 1 base from V and 0 bases from J, leaving 7 bases between. The CDR3 DNA reads TGTGCCAGCAGTTTAGTTGACAACTCCTACGAGCAGTACTTC. Residues: CASSLVDNSYEQYF.

This clonotype was counted many times. The V call is TRBV20-1, the J call TRBJ2-7, with TRBD2 matching over 11 bases. Looked up from germline, CDR1 is DFQATT and CDR2 is SNEGSKA (reference sequence). Trimming cost V 6 bases and J 1 base; bases outside gene matches: 5. The CDR3 contains 14 residues. The CDR3 sequence: CSAMTSGKSYEQYF. The DNA for the CDR3 is TGCAGTGCGATGACTAGCGGGAAATCCTACGAGCAGTACTTC.

This clonotype was recorded at least ten times. The chain joins TRBV14 to TRBJ2-3, with D perhaps being TRBD1 or TRBD2 (5 bases each). V was cut by 1 base and J by 5 bases, with 13 bases left in between. The CDR3 extends over 15 amino acids. In germline, CDR1 is SGHDN, CDR2 FVKESK. The CDR3 region is CASSQAGLGRDTQYF. The CDR3 coding sequence is TGTGCCAGCAGCCAAGCGGGGCTGGGGAGAGATACGCAGTATTTT. Filled out from reference TRBV14 and TRBJ2-3, the complete variable domain reads EAGVTQFPSHSVIEKGQTVTLRCDPISGHDNLYWYRRVMGKEIKFLLHFVKESKQDESGMPNNRFLAERTGGTYSTLKVQPAELEDSGVYFCASSQAGLGRDTQYFGPGTRLTVL.

CDR3 sequence reads: CAWRPGQAYNSPLHF. CDR3 nucleotides: TGTGCCTGGAGGCCGGGACAGGCCTATAATTCACCCCTCCACTTT. The chain has TRBV30 and TRBJ1-6; 8 nucleotides align to TRBD1. Germline-derived CDR1 and CDR2 are GTSNPN and SVGIG (reference sequence). V gave up 3 bases and J gave up 2 bases; unmatched junction bases: 3. CDR3 length: 15 residues.

This clonotype came up a few times. The rearrangement uses TRBV11-2 and TRBJ2-3, with D perhaps assigned TRBD1 or TRBD2 (5 bases each). Germline V lookup: CDR1 SGHAT, CDR2 FQNNGV. Deletions cut 5 bases from V and 3 bases from J, with 15 bases between. This CDR3 comprises 15 residues. The CDR3 loop reads CASSKTGTATDTQYF. The CDR3 bases are TGTGCCAGCAGCAAGACCGGGACGGCGACAGATACGCAGTATTTT.

The rearrangement links TRBV12-3 or TRBV12-4 to TRBJ2-1; 12 nucleotides match TRBD2. CDR3 size: 16 residues. V lost 5 bases to trimming and J lost 7 bases; unmatched junction nucleotides: 9. The CDR3 bases are TGTGCCAGCAGTCGAGGACTAGCGGGAATGGGGAATGAGCAGTTCTTC. It codes for CASSRGLAGMGNEQFF.

This clonotype has a count of ten or more. The chain links TRBV3-1 to TRBJ2-5, with 8 bases that match TRBD2. V gave up 1 base and J gave up 4 bases; unmatched junction bases: 2. CDR3 length: 14 amino acids. Germline V lookup: CDR1 LGHDT, CDR2 YNNKEL (reference sequence). The CDR3, as DNA: TGTGCCAGCAGCCAAGGACTAGCGAGAGAGACCCAGTACTTC. Translation: CASSQGLARETQYF.

This chain uses TRBV10-3 with TRBJ1-4, with 9 bases lining up with TRBD1. CDR3 length: 17 residues. CDR1 and CDR2 (germline): ENHRY, SYGVKD. After removal of 4 bases from V and 1 base from J, the junction contained 7 bases not matched to a gene. The CDR3 DNA reads as TGTGCCATCAGTGCTGGACAGGGGACGGGAACTAATGAAAAACTGTTTTTT. Translating it yields CAISAGQGTGTNEKLFF.

This clonotype was seen a few times. V usage is TRBV7-2 and J usage is TRBJ2-2; unclear D gene. CDR1 is SGHTA, CDR2 FQGNSA, per germline. The CDR3 is 15 amino acids. Trimming removed 4 bases from V and 6 bases from J, with 15 bases in between. The CDR3 nucleotides read TGTGCCAGCAGCTCGCACCCTAAGGCTTCCGGGGAGCTGTTTTTT. It codes for CASSSHPKASGELFF.

This clonotype was counted at least ten times. A much larger clone differs from this one at a single base, so this may be a read error. The V and J genes are TRBV28 and TRBJ2-7, with TRBD2 matching over 11 bases. Germline CDR1 MDHEN, CDR2 SYDVKM. The CDR3 sequence is 18 residues long. The CDR3 nucleotides read TGTGCCGGCAGTTCTAGTACTGAACCGGGACTAGCGGTCTACGAGCAGTACTTC. Protein product: CAGSSSTEPGLAVYEQYF.

The chain is built from TRBV12-3 or TRBV12-4 and TRBJ1-5, with 7 nucleotides matching TRBD1. The J segment lost 3 bases and the V segment lost 6 bases, leaving 8 bases of the junction unmatched. This CDR3 has 15 residues. CDR3 protein: CASRPGQDFNQPQHF. CDR3 nucleotide sequence: TGTGCCAGCAGACCTGGACAGGACTTCAATCAGCCCCAGCATTTT.

A few counts support this clonotype. The V and J genes are TRBV3-1 and TRBJ1-1; 7 nucleotides match TRBD1. CDR1 and CDR2 (germline): LGHDT, YNNKEL (reference sequence). The CDR3 runs 14 residues. Unmatched junction bases numbered 7, after V lost 4 bases and J lost 5 bases. The CDR3 DNA reads TGTGCCAGCAGCCCGGACAGGTTGAGGACTGAAGCTTTCTTT. Translation gives CASSPDRLRTEAFF. The whole variable domain, remainder taken from reference TRBV3-1 and TRBJ1-1, is DTAVSQTPKYLVTQMGNDKSIKCEQNLGHDTMYWYKQDSKKFLKIMFSYNNKELIINETVPNRFSPKSPDKAHLNLHINSLELGDSAVYFCASSPDRLRTEAFFGQGTRLTVV.

This clonotype was detected ten times or more. This sequence joins TRBV20-1 and TRBJ2-7; D may be TRBD1 or TRBD2 (5 bases each). Germline V gives CDR1 DFQATT, CDR2 SNEGSKA (reference sequence). CDR3 length: 13 amino acids. V shed 6 bases and J shed 0 bases, with 12 bases lying between them. CDR3 region: CSAVGPNSYEQYF. CDR3 in DNA: TGCAGTGCCGTGGGACCGAACTCCTACGAGCAGTACTTC.

This clonotype appeared once. This may stem from a read error, because a much larger clone lies one nucleotide away. The chain has TRBV19 and TRBJ2-1; no firm D call. CDR1 is LNHDA, CDR2 SQIVND, per germline (reference sequence). CDR3 length: 15 amino acids. The CDR3 protein is CASQVASRSYNEQLF. The DNA for the CDR3 is TGTGCCAGCCAGGTTGCGAGTCGGTCCTACAATGAGCAGCTCTTC.

This clonotype appeared a few times. CDR3 residues: CASSRGGTSGTDTQYF. In nucleotides, the CDR3 is TGTGCCAGCAGCCGAGGGGGGACTAGCGGCACAGATACGCAGTATTTT. The V and J genes are TRBV9 and TRBJ2-3; TRBD2 aligns across 10 bases. Germline CDR1 and CDR2: SGDLS and YYNGEE. The CDR3 has 16 residues. J gave up 1 base and V 4 bases, and 6 bases lay outside the gene matches.

This clonotype came up many times. CDR3 protein: CASSYKRDSRNTEAFF. CDR3 DNA: TGCGCCAGCAGCTATAAAAGGGACAGCAGGAACACTGAAGCTTTCTTT. The chain combines TRBV10-2 with TRBJ1-1; 7 nucleotides agree with TRBD1. The CDR3 is 16 amino acids. V lost 6 bases and J lost 1; bases outside the gene matches: 11. Germline V CDR1 and CDR2: WSHSY, SAAADI.

The chain carries TRBV6-5 and TRBJ2-3, with 9 bases aligning to TRBD2. Trimming took 2 bases from V and 1 from J; bases not matched to a gene: 10. The CDR3 sequence is 18 residues long. In germline, CDR1 is MNHEY, CDR2 SVGAGI. The CDR3 DNA reads as TGTGCCAGCAGTTACGATGCTAAAGCGGGAGGTGGCACAGATACGCAGTATTTT. Protein sequence: CASSYDAKAGGGTDTQYF.

The V and J genes are TRBV9 and TRBJ1-1, with 10 nucleotides matching TRBD1. Germline V gene lookup returns CDR1 SGDLS and CDR2 YYNGEE. This CDR3 region has 15 residues. The V and J ends lost 4 bases and 5 bases, in that order; junction bases with no gene match: 8. The chain's CDR3 is CASSRGGGQGTEAFF. DNA of the CDR3: TGTGCCAGCAGCAGAGGGGGGGGACAGGGGACTGAAGCTTTCTTT.

There are many counts of this clonotype. The J gene is TRBJ1-1, the V gene TRBV28, with 9 bases identical to TRBD1. V shed 7 bases and J 1 base; nucleotides not matched to a gene: 1. The CDR3 totals 13 residues. In germline, CDR1 is MDHEN, CDR2 SYDVKM. The CDR3 coding sequence is TGTGCCAGCATGGGACAGGGGAACACTGAAGCTTTCTTT. This sequence encodes CASMGQGNTEAFF.

Many counts were recorded for this clonotype. The chain joins TRBV5-6 to TRBJ2-7; D perhaps matches TRBD2 (6 bases). Trimming left V 1 base short and J 6 bases short, with 11 bases between. Per the germline V gene, CDR1 is SGHDT and CDR2 is YYEEEE. The CDR3 is 13 amino acids. This CDR3 is CASSLLGGSEQYF. Here the CDR3 DNA reads TGTGCCAGCAGCTTGTTGGGGGGAAGCGAGCAGTACTTC.

The rearrangement joins TRBV7-9 to TRBJ2-3; D assignment may be TRBD1 or TRBD2 (5 bases each). Germline assignment: CDR1 SEHNR and CDR2 FQNEAQ (reference sequence). CDR3 size: 15 residues. Between the trimmed V and J ends, which lost 6 bases and 2 bases, there was a span of 15 bases. The CDR3 sequence is CASSLIRDVTDTQYF. The DNA of the CDR3 is TGTGCCAGCAGTCTAATCCGGGACGTCACAGATACGCAGTATTTT.

This clonotype was detected only a few times. The CDR3 loop is CASSRSGTLNTGELFF. DNA of the CDR3: TGTGCCAGCAGTCGATCCGGGACATTGAACACCGGGGAGCTGTTTTTT. The chain carries TRBV6-1 and TRBJ2-2, with D possibly matching TRBD1 (6 bases). Trimming left V 5 bases short and J 1 base short, with 14 bases between. CDR1 is MNHNS and CDR2 is SASEGT in the germline V gene. The CDR3 runs 16 residues.